Reported below is one T cell receptor beta chain. The data originate from a study of shared clonotypes between healthy human individuals. Assay used: immunoSEQ multiplex PCR; TCRdb lists only in-frame clones, some missing. The sample shows a few million clones, more than 90% of them seen only once. CDR1 SNHLY and CDR2 FYNNEI come from the germline V gene. Trimming pared 0 bases from V and 6 bases from J, leaving 12 bases between. This CDR3 comprises 14 residues. This sequence joins TRBV2 and TRBJ2-7, with TRBD2 as a possible D gene (6 bases). The clonotype originates from a man aged 18 to 29 in good health. Source material: naive CD4+ T cells sorted from blood. The subset was: CD45RA+ positively selected. The CDR3 loop reads CASSEARGGGEQYF. CDR3 nucleotides: TGTGCCAGCAGTGAAGCGAGGGGAGGAGGCGAGCAGTACTTC.